This passage covers 6 T cell receptor beta chains from one sample sequenced in a study of OX40 agonist ivuxolimab in advanced cancers. TCRdb keeps only in-frame clones here, not all; method: immunoSEQ multiplex PCR. Of 100,000 to 120,000 clones in the sample, roughly 90% were seen once. Sequenced here: CD4+ or CD8+ T cells sorted from blood, sampled in a trial of the OX40 agonist ivuxolimab. These receptor sequences come from an adult with an advanced solid tumor such as melanoma, head and neck, liver or kidney cancer.

The chain is built from TRBV11-3 and TRBJ2-1, with TRBD2 matching over 10 bases. The V and J ends lost 3 bases and 7 bases, in that order; junction bases with no gene match: 3. Germline V gene lookup returns CDR1 SGHNT and CDR2 YENEEA. The CDR3 is made up of 14 amino acids. CDR3 DNA: TGTGCCAGCAGCTTGTCACTAGCGGGGAATGAGCAGTTCTTC. Its protein is CASSLSLAGNEQFF.

The chain is built from TRBV29-1 and TRBJ2-7; D unclear. The CDR3 is 13 residues long. V was pared by 6 bases and J by 2 bases, with 14 bases between. CDR1 and CDR2 from the germline V gene are SQVTM and ANQGSEA. CDR3 nucleotides: TGCAGCGTGCGGACGACGGAGACCTACGAGCAGTACTTC. Protein sequence: CSVRTTETYEQYF.

The chain has TRBV6-4 and TRBJ2-1, with TRBD1 as a possible D gene (6 bases). Trimming cost V 5 bases and J 4 bases, with 15 bases left between them. Germline loops: CDR1 MRHNA, CDR2 SNTAGT. The CDR3 has 15 amino acids. The CDR3 coding sequence is TGTGCCAGCAGTAAACAGGGTCAGGGTTACAATGAGCAGTTCTTC. This encodes CASSKQGQGYNEQFF.

The J gene is TRBJ2-1, the V gene TRBV15, with TRBD1 identical over 7 bases. Germline loops: CDR1 LNHNV, CDR2 YYDKDF (reference sequence). This CDR3 has 15 residues. V gave up 6 bases and J gave up 4 bases; unmatched junction bases: 9. The CDR3 bases are TGTGCCACCAGTCGTCAAACAGGGGCATACAATGAGCAGTTCTTC. Protein product: CATSRQTGAYNEQFF.

The chain joins TRBV29-1 to TRBJ1-6; the D is unclear. Deletions cut 7 bases from V and 6 bases from J, with 19 bases between. CDR3 length: 15 amino acids. The germline gives CDR1 SQVTM, CDR2 ANQGSEA. CDR3 coding DNA: TGCAGCGCAAGAGAGGGAACCTTTGTTAATTCACCCCTCCACTTT. Translating it yields CSAREGTFVNSPLHF.

This clone was counted between two and nine times. The chain uses TRBV30 and TRBJ2-1; no firm D call. Trimming left V 5 bases short and J 2 bases short, with 13 bases between. The germline CDR1 and CDR2 sequences are GTSNPN and SVGIG (reference sequence). The CDR3 is made up of 14 amino acids. The CDR3 is CAWDSGPPYNEQFF. CDR3 in DNA: TGTGCCTGGGATTCCGGGCCCCCCTACAATGAGCAGTTCTTC.